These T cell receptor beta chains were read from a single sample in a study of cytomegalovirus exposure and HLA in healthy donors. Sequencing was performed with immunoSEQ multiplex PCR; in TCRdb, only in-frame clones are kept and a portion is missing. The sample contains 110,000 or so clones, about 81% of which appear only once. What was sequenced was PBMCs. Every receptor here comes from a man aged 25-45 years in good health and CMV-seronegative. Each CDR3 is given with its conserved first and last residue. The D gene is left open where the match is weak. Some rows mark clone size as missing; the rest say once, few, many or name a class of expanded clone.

CDR3 protein: CASSRAGGSYNEQFF
CDR3 DNA: TGTGCCAGCAGTAGGGCTGGCGGGAGTTACAATGAGCAGTTCTTC
D gene: TRBD2
V gene: TRBV7-9
J gene: TRBJ2-1
clone size: -

CDR3 protein: CASSYSGTGEFGYTF
CDR3 DNA: TGTGCCAGCAGTTACTCGGGGACAGGGGAGTTTGGCTACACCTTC
D gene: TRBD1
V gene: TRBV6-5
J gene: TRBJ1-2
clone size: once

CDR3 protein: CASKSGTGRQNEQFF
CDR3 DNA: TGTGCCAGCAAAAGCGGGACAGGCAGACAAAATGAGCAGTTCTTC
D gene: -
V gene: TRBV2
J gene: TRBJ2-1
clone size: -

CDR3 protein: CASSYGGGGNQPQHF
CDR3 DNA: TGTGCCAGCAGTTACGGGGGAGGGGGCAATCAGCCCCAGCATTTT
D gene: -
V gene: TRBV27
J gene: TRBJ1-5
clone size: -

CDR3 protein: CASSPEGQGAGELFF
CDR3 DNA: TGTGCCAGCTCACCAGAGGGACAGGGGGCCGGGGAGCTGTTTTTT
D gene: TRBD1
V gene: TRBV18
J gene: TRBJ2-2
clone size: -

CDR3 protein: CASGKGAGGQETQYF
CDR3 DNA: TGCGCCAGCGGAAAAGGAGCGGGGGGCCAAGAGACCCAGTACTTC
D gene: TRBD2
V gene: TRBV5-1
J gene: TRBJ2-5
clone size: -

CDR3 protein: CATSRGLAYEQFF
CDR3 DNA: TGTGCCACCAGCAGGGGACTAGCTTATGAGCAGTTCTTC
D gene: TRBD2
V gene: TRBV15
J gene: TRBJ2-1
clone size: -

CDR3 protein: CASRSGMAQQGDQPQHF
CDR3 DNA: TGTGCCAGCAGATCGGGGATGGCTCAACAGGGAGATCAGCCCCAGCATTTT
D gene: -
V gene: TRBV21-1
J gene: TRBJ1-5
clone size: -

CDR3 protein: CASSVTGVGNQPQHF
CDR3 DNA: TGTGCCAGCAGTGTGACAGGGGTAGGAAATCAGCCCCAGCATTTT
D gene: TRBD1
V gene: TRBV6-5
J gene: TRBJ1-5
clone size: -

CDR3 protein: CAWSVPVDRGNNYGYTF
CDR3 DNA: TGTGCCTGGAGTGTACCGGTGGACAGGGGCAATAACTATGGCTACACCTTC
D gene: TRBD1
V gene: TRBV30
J gene: TRBJ1-2
clone size: -

CDR3 protein: CASSIGGLPETQYF
CDR3 DNA: TGTGCCAGTAGTATCGGCGGACTACCAGAGACCCAGTACTTC
D gene: -
V gene: TRBV19
J gene: TRBJ2-5
clone size: -

CDR3 protein: CASSENLGLSYEQYF
CDR3 DNA: TGCGCCAGCAGTGAGAATCTGGGCCTATCCTACGAGCAGTACTTC
D gene: -
V gene: TRBV10-1
J gene: TRBJ2-7
clone size: -

CDR3 protein: CASSPVDRDTGELFF
CDR3 DNA: TGTGCCAGCAGCCCGGTGGACAGAGACACCGGGGAGCTGTTTTTT
D gene: -
V gene: TRBV5-4
J gene: TRBJ2-2
clone size: once

CDR3 protein: CASSQDSQGLTNYGYTF
CDR3 DNA: TGCGCCAGCAGCCAAGATAGTCAGGGCTTAACTAACTATGGCTACACCTTC
D gene: -
V gene: TRBV4-1
J gene: TRBJ1-2
clone size: -

CDR3 protein: CASSQVHRGHGKLFF
CDR3 DNA: TGCGCCAGCAGCCAAGTACACAGGGGGCACGGAAAACTGTTTTTT
D gene: TRBD1
V gene: TRBV4-3
J gene: TRBJ1-4
clone size: -

CDR3 protein: CASSLRTANTEAFF
CDR3 DNA: TGTGCCAGCTCACTACGGACAGCCAACACTGAAGCTTTCTTT
D gene: -
V gene: TRBV18
J gene: TRBJ1-1
clone size: -

CDR3 protein: CASGTGFVGYSPLHF
CDR3 DNA: TGTGCCAGCGGGACTGGGTTTGTAGGATACTCACCCCTCCACTTT
D gene: -
V gene: TRBV6-1
J gene: TRBJ1-6
clone size: -

CDR3 protein: CASGLTGTGLFF
CDR3 DNA: TGTGCTAGTGGTTTAACCGGGACAGGACTGTTTTTT
D gene: TRBD1
V gene: TRBV12-5
J gene: TRBJ1-4
clone size: -

CDR3 protein: CSATGLGGYTF
CDR3 DNA: TGCAGTGCAACAGGGCTAGGGGGCTACACCTTC
D gene: -
V gene: TRBV20-1
J gene: TRBJ1-2
clone size: -

CDR3 protein: CASSVTPMSQETQYF
CDR3 DNA: TGTGCCAGCAGCGTAACCCCCATGAGCCAAGAGACCCAGTACTTC
D gene: -
V gene: TRBV9
J gene: TRBJ2-5
clone size: -

CDR3 protein: CASKQGPFSYEQYF
CDR3 DNA: TGTGCCAGTAAACAGGGACCCTTTTCCTACGAGCAGTACTTC
D gene: -
V gene: TRBV6-4
J gene: TRBJ2-7
clone size: -

CDR3 protein: CASSLGTVLAAYNEQFF
CDR3 DNA: TGTGCCAGCAGTTTGGGGACAGTACTAGCGGCGTACAATGAGCAGTTCTTC
D gene: -
V gene: TRBV27
J gene: TRBJ2-1
clone size: -

CDR3 protein: CASSFRGGGQPQHF
CDR3 DNA: TGTGCCAGCAGTTTTAGAGGGGGCGGTCAGCCCCAGCATTTT
D gene: TRBD1
V gene: TRBV27
J gene: TRBJ1-5
clone size: -

CDR3 protein: CAWSVIASVGGEQYF
CDR3 DNA: TGTGCCTGGAGTGTAATCGCTAGCGTAGGAGGCGAGCAGTACTTC
D gene: -
V gene: TRBV30
J gene: TRBJ2-7
clone size: -

CDR3 protein: CASSLALPQETQYF
CDR3 DNA: TGTGCCAGCAGCTTAGCACTACCACAAGAGACCCAGTACTTC
D gene: -
V gene: TRBV7-9
J gene: TRBJ2-5
clone size: once

CDR3 protein: CASSEPGQAAYEQYF
CDR3 DNA: TGTGCCAGCAGCGAACCGGGACAGGCCGCCTACGAGCAGTACTTC
D gene: TRBD1
V gene: TRBV7-9
J gene: TRBJ2-7
clone size: -

CDR3 protein: CSVELGQGSKAGELFF
CDR3 DNA: TGCAGCGTTGAACTGGGACAGGGCAGTAAGGCCGGGGAGCTGTTTTTT
D gene: TRBD1
V gene: TRBV29-1
J gene: TRBJ2-2
clone size: -

CDR3 protein: CASSQSGLVLYEQYF
CDR3 DNA: TGCGCCAGCAGCCAGTCGGGACTAGTTCTTTACGAGCAGTACTTC
D gene: TRBD2
V gene: TRBV5-1
J gene: TRBJ2-7
clone size: -

CDR3 protein: CASRETGGHQETQYF
CDR3 DNA: TGTGCCAGCAGGGAGACAGGGGGTCATCAAGAGACCCAGTACTTC
D gene: TRBD1
V gene: TRBV6-5
J gene: TRBJ2-5
clone size: -

CDR3 protein: CASSQVVGTYEQYF
CDR3 DNA: TGCGCCAGCAGCCAAGTGGTCGGGACCTACGAGCAGTACTTC
D gene: -
V gene: TRBV4-1
J gene: TRBJ2-7
clone size: -

CDR3 protein: CASSVGQGSGEQYF
CDR3 DNA: TGTGCCAGTAGTGTGGGGCAGGGCTCGGGCGAGCAGTACTTC
D gene: -
V gene: TRBV19
J gene: TRBJ2-7
clone size: few

CDR3 protein: CASSAIRREIPDTQYF
CDR3 DNA: TGTGCCAGCAGCGCTATCCGTCGGGAGATACCAGATACGCAGTATTTT
D gene: -
V gene: TRBV11-2
J gene: TRBJ2-3
clone size: -

CDR3 protein: CASSQGQTSSYEQYF
CDR3 DNA: TGTGCCAGCTCACAGGGACAGACTAGCTCCTACGAGCAGTACTTC
D gene: -
V gene: TRBV18
J gene: TRBJ2-7
clone size: -

CDR3 protein: CASSESPLFTDTQYF
CDR3 DNA: TGTGCCAGCAGCGAGAGTCCCCTGTTCACAGATACGCAGTATTTT
D gene: -
V gene: TRBV9
J gene: TRBJ2-3
clone size: -

CDR3 protein: CASSLGLSGSYEQYF
CDR3 DNA: TGTGCCAGCAGCTTGGGCCTAAGCGGGAGCTACGAGCAGTACTTC
D gene: TRBD2
V gene: TRBV5-6
J gene: TRBJ2-7
clone size: -

CDR3 protein: CASSITGNEQYF
CDR3 DNA: TGTGCCAGCAGTATCACAGGGAACGAGCAGTACTTC
D gene: -
V gene: TRBV6-5
J gene: TRBJ2-7
clone size: -

CDR3 protein: CASSPTGVGGNTIYF
CDR3 DNA: TGTGCCAGCTCACCGACAGGGGTCGGAGGAAACACCATATATTTT
D gene: TRBD1
V gene: TRBV18
J gene: TRBJ1-3
clone size: -

CDR3 protein: CASTPTGMVLNTEAFF
CDR3 DNA: TGTGCCAGTACCCCTACGGGGATGGTGTTGAACACTGAAGCTTTCTTT
D gene: -
V gene: TRBV19
J gene: TRBJ1-1
clone size: once

CDR3 protein: CASSLGVTEAFF
CDR3 DNA: TGTGCCAGCAGCCTCGGGGTGACTGAAGCTTTCTTT
D gene: -
V gene: TRBV7-9
J gene: TRBJ1-1
clone size: -

CDR3 protein: CASSDTTVGEQYF
CDR3 DNA: TGCGCCAGCAGTGATACTACGGTCGGCGAGCAGTACTTC
D gene: -
V gene: TRBV10-1
J gene: TRBJ2-7
clone size: -

CDR3 protein: CASSQDWRGTEAFF
CDR3 DNA: TGCGCCAGCAGCCAAGACTGGAGGGGTACTGAAGCTTTCTTT
D gene: -
V gene: TRBV4-3
J gene: TRBJ1-1
clone size: few

CDR3 protein: CASSLGGGTGELFF
CDR3 DNA: TGTGCCAGCAGCTTAGGAGGGGGAACCGGGGAGCTGTTTTTT
D gene: -
V gene: TRBV7-2
J gene: TRBJ2-2
clone size: -

CDR3 protein: CAWSVTGGYTF
CDR3 DNA: TGTGCCTGGAGTGTAACTGGTGGCTACACCTTC
D gene: -
V gene: TRBV30
J gene: TRBJ1-2
clone size: -

CDR3 protein: CATHHRGFTYEQYF
CDR3 DNA: TGTGCCACCCACCACAGGGGATTTACCTACGAGCAGTACTTC
D gene: TRBD1
V gene: TRBV19
J gene: TRBJ2-7
clone size: -

CDR3 protein: CASSGGQPQHF
CDR3 DNA: TGTGCCAGTAGTGGAGGTCAGCCCCAGCATTTT
D gene: -
V gene: TRBV19
J gene: TRBJ1-5
clone size: -

CDR3 protein: CASSEYPSGGAFTDTQYF
CDR3 DNA: TGTGCCAGCAGCGAATACCCGTCCGGGGGGGCCTTCACAGATACGCAGTATTTT
D gene: TRBD2
V gene: TRBV9
J gene: TRBJ2-3
clone size: once

CDR3 protein: CASSLGLAGTDTQYF
CDR3 DNA: TGTGCCAGCAGCTTAGGACTAGCGGGCACAGATACGCAGTATTTT
D gene: TRBD2
V gene: TRBV7-6
J gene: TRBJ2-3
clone size: few

CDR3 protein: CASSRPQGQETQYF
CDR3 DNA: TGTGCCAGCAGCCGACCACAGGGACAAGAGACCCAGTACTTC
D gene: -
V gene: TRBV5-6
J gene: TRBJ2-5
clone size: -

CDR3 protein: CASSYTTNEKLFF
CDR3 DNA: TGCGCCAGCAGCTATACAACTAATGAAAAACTGTTTTTT
D gene: -
V gene: TRBV5-1
J gene: TRBJ1-4
clone size: medium-sized

CDR3 protein: CASSQGGTGSYEQYF
CDR3 DNA: TGCGCCAGCAGCCAAGGGGGGACAGGTTCCTACGAGCAGTACTTC
D gene: TRBD1
V gene: TRBV4-3
J gene: TRBJ2-7
clone size: -

CDR3 protein: CASSLGDREEETQYF
CDR3 DNA: TGTGCCAGCAGCTTAGGGGACAGGGAGGAGGAGACCCAGTACTTC
D gene: TRBD1
V gene: TRBV11-2
J gene: TRBJ2-5
clone size: few

CDR3 protein: CASSPAGASPLHF
CDR3 DNA: TGTGCCAGCAGCCCCGCGGGGGCCTCACCCCTCCACTTT
D gene: -
V gene: TRBV5-4
J gene: TRBJ1-6
clone size: -